This T cell receptor beta chain was sequenced for a study of shared clonotypes between healthy human individuals. Donors comprised only Caucasian adults living in Nashville, Tennessee. Splitting of CD4+ cells produced CD45RA+ naive and CD45RA-negative memory subsets. Germline CDR1 reads MGHDK; CDR2 reads SYGVNS. V was pared by 8 bases and J by 0 bases, with 10 bases between. The CDR3 length is 13 residues. Of note for this clone: The antigen remains unidentified.

Every immunoSEQ plate was one replicate of a subset's evenly spread DNA. The data were produced by immunoSEQ multiplex PCR, yet TCRdb's version contains in-frame clones alone and is incomplete. The data show around 1.4 million clones, about 98.5% seen once. Study results and caveats: The expectation was that sequencing depth would affect clonotype sharing among donors.

V is TRBV25-1 and J is TRBJ2-5; no clear D. This receptor was obtained from a man younger than 45 in good health. Sequenced material: naive CD4+ T cells sorted from blood. This sample's subset: CD45RA+ positively selected. The CDR3 sequence: CASLDPYQETQYF. DNA for the CDR3: TGTGCCAGCCTGGACCCGTACCAAGAGACCCAGTACTTC.